The 30 T cell receptor beta chains reported below all come from one sample, sequenced in a study of T cell responses to AZD1222 COVID-19 vaccine. Method: immunoSEQ multiplex PCR; TCRdb's copy keeps in-frame clones and lacks some. The sample consists of about 150,000 clones, roughly nine tenths of them appearing once. Material: peripheral blood, obtained 28 days after the second AZD1222 dose. Source of these receptors: an adult who received the AZD1222 COVID-19 vaccine.

This rearrangement joins TRBV6-4 to TRBJ2-1; TRBD2 aligns across 8 bases. J lost 0 bases, V lost 2 bases, and 3 bases had no gene match. CDR1 and CDR2 (germline): MRHNA, SNTAGT. The CDR3 consists of 16 residues. CDR3 protein: CASSDLSGSSYNEQFF. In nucleotides, the CDR3 is TGTGCCAGCAGTGACCTGAGCGGGAGCTCCTACAATGAGCAGTTCTTC.

This clone has a single count. The chain joins TRBV4-2 to TRBJ2-1; D gene uncertain. The CDR3 consists of 13 residues. The V gene's germline CDR1 is LGHNA and CDR2 YNFKEQ. V lost 4 bases and J lost 9, with 13 bases in between. This chain's CDR3 is CASSPLRISEQFF. The DNA for the CDR3 is TGTGCCAGCAGCCCATTAAGGATCAGTGAGCAGTTCTTC.

Only one count was recorded for this clone. The chain is built from TRBV18 and TRBJ1-2; the D is unclear. The germline V gene has CDR1 KGHSH and CDR2 LQKENI. The CDR3 runs 16 residues. V was trimmed by 1 base and J by 7 bases, leaving 19 bases between them. CDR3 sequence: CASSPQSGVAVAGYTF. DNA for the CDR3: TGTGCCAGCTCACCACAAAGCGGGGTAGCTGTTGCTGGCTACACCTTC.

The chain carries TRBV5-4 and TRBJ2-1, with 7 bases matching TRBD2. The trim removed 2 bases at V and 5 bases at J, leaving 7 bases unmatched. This CDR3 comprises 15 residues. Germline V gene data show CDR1 as SGHNT and CDR2 as YYREEE (reference sequence). CDR3 sequence reads: CASSLAGTWDNEQFF. The DNA for the CDR3 is TGTGCCAGCAGCTTAGCGGGAACGTGGGACAATGAGCAGTTCTTC.

The chain employs TRBV30 and TRBJ2-1; 10 nucleotides match TRBD2. The CDR3 runs to 14 residues. The trim removed 2 bases at V and 9 bases at J, leaving 7 bases unmatched. Per the germline V gene, CDR1 is GTSNPN and CDR2 is SVGIG (reference sequence). CDR3 residues: CAWSLSSGSSEQFF. The DNA for the CDR3 is TGTGCCTGGAGTCTGTCTAGCGGGAGTTCTGAGCAGTTCTTC.

This clone occurred once. This sequence joins TRBV11-3 and TRBJ1-1, with D hard to call. V was cut by 3 bases and J by 0 bases, with 8 bases left in between. This CDR3 is built from 14 residues. Germline V gives CDR1 SGHNT, CDR2 YENEEA. CDR3 sequence (DNA): TGTGCCAGCAGCTTGGGTGGGGTGAACACTGAAGCTTTCTTT. It codes for CASSLGGVNTEAFF.

This clone has only one observation. The CDR3 region has the DNA TGTGCCAGCAGGAGCAGGGGGCCAGATACGCAGTATTTT. This sequence encodes CASRSRGPDTQYF. This chain uses TRBV6-5 with TRBJ2-3; TRBD1 agrees at 8 bases. After removal of 6 bases from V and 4 bases from J, the junction contained 3 bases not matched to a gene. The CDR3 is 13 amino acids. Germline V gives CDR1 MNHEY, CDR2 SVGAGI.

The chain uses TRBV7-8 and TRBJ2-7, with D possibly being TRBD1 (6 bases). The CDR3 contains 11 residues. Germline lookup yields CDR1 SGHVS and CDR2 FQNEAQ. Trimming stripped 5 bases from V and 6 bases from J, with 8 bases between. The CDR3 loop reads CASSGGGEQYF. The CDR3 DNA reads as TGTGCCAGCAGCGGGGGCGGCGAGCAGTACTTC.

The gene calls are TRBV25-1 and TRBJ1-1, with D maybe TRBD1 (5 bases). This CDR3 has 14 residues. Germline V gene sequence: CDR1 MGHDK, CDR2 SYGVNS. Trimming removed 7 bases at V and 4 bases at J, with 16 bases between. The CDR3 DNA reads TGTGCCAGCACACAAGGGGTTTTAGGCACTGAAGCTTTCTTT. Residues: CASTQGVLGTEAFF.

This clone was picked up a small number of times. The chain is built from TRBV11-3 and TRBJ2-5, with D possibly being TRBD1 (5 bases). From germline, CDR1 is SGHNT and CDR2 YENEEA. The ends were cut back, 2 bases at V and 2 bases at J, with 12 bases in the middle. This CDR3 contains 15 residues. The CDR3 protein is CASSLNGQGQETQYF. The DNA of the CDR3 is TGTGCCAGCAGCTTAAACGGGCAGGGACAAGAGACCCAGTACTTC.

The chain joins TRBV19 to TRBJ2-7; tentatively, D is TRBD1 (5 bases). The CDR3 covers 13 residues. The germline gives CDR1 LNHDA, CDR2 SQIVND (reference sequence). Trimming took off 4 bases at V and 6 bases at J, with 13 bases between the two ends. The CDR3 sequence: CASSTVAGSEQYF. The CDR3 nucleotides read TGTGCCAGTAGTACCGTCGCAGGGTCCGAGCAGTACTTC.

V gene TRBV6-5 combines with J gene TRBJ1-4; weak D call: TRBD1 (6 bases). Germline V gives CDR1 MNHEY, CDR2 SVGAGI. The CDR3 extends over 14 amino acids. V was pared by 8 bases and J by 6 bases, with 16 bases between. CDR3 sequence reads: CASGGAGVDEKLFF. In DNA form, the CDR3 reads TGTGCCAGCGGGGGGGCAGGGGTCGATGAAAAACTGTTTTTT.

The DNA for the CDR3 is TGTGCCAGCAGCGGAATAATGGGGACGCGCGCTTTCTTT. Its translation is CASSGIMGTRAFF. The chain uses TRBV9 and TRBJ1-1, with D possibly TRBD1 on 5 matching bases. V gave up 3 bases and J gave up 11 bases, with 17 bases separating them. Germline CDR1 is SGDLS and CDR2 is YYNGEE. CDR3 length: 13 amino acids.

This chain joins TRBV1 and TRBJ1-3; the tabulated D call, TRBD1, remains unverified against the DNA. TRBV1 is assigned pseudogene status. CDR3 size: 16 residues. The CDR3 is CTSSQALDRGGNTIYF. The CDR3 DNA reads as TGCACCAGCAGCCAAGCCCTGGACAGGGGAGGGAACACCATATATTTT.

The chain uses TRBV2 and TRBJ2-3, with 8 bases fitting TRBD2. Germline CDR1 reads SNHLY; CDR2 reads FYNNEI. This CDR3 is built from 14 residues. With 3 bases clipped from V and 6 bases from J, the junction kept 5 bases outside the gene matches. CDR3 DNA sequence: TGTGCCAGCAGTGACGACGGGAGGGGTGATACGCAGTATTTT. Protein: CASSDDGRGDTQYF.

The rearrangement links TRBV19 to TRBJ2-1, with 9 positions matching TRBD2. The junction had 15 bases not matched to a gene; V was cut back by 7 bases and J by 8 bases. The germline CDR1 and CDR2 sequences are LNHDA and SQIVND (reference sequence). This CDR3 contains 16 residues. This CDR3 is CASTKMGTSIGDEQFF. DNA for the CDR3: TGTGCCAGTACTAAGATGGGGACTAGCATAGGCGATGAGCAGTTCTTC.

This CDR3 reads CSVVSGRGIYEQYF. CDR3 nucleotide sequence: TGCAGCGTTGTATCGGGACGGGGGATATACGAGCAGTACTTC. The rearrangement links TRBV29-1 to TRBJ2-7, with TRBD2 as a possible D gene (6 bases). The CDR3 runs 14 residues. CDR1 is SQVTM, CDR2 ANQGSEA, per germline. The ends were cut back, 4 bases at V and 4 bases at J, with 17 bases in the middle.

The chain uses TRBV7-9 and TRBJ2-1; 11 bases fit TRBD2. In germline, CDR1 is SEHNR, CDR2 FQNEAQ (reference sequence). The junction had 3 bases not matched to a gene; V was cut back by 4 bases and J by 4 bases. The CDR3 runs to 15 residues. The CDR3 bases are TGTGCCAGCAGCTCAGGACTAGCGGGTTACAATGAGCAGTTCTTC. Translated: CASSSGLAGYNEQFF.

V usage is TRBV6-6 and J usage is TRBJ2-7, with unresolved D. The ends were cut back, 0 bases at V and 3 bases at J, with 15 bases in the middle. The germline CDR1 and CDR2 sequences are MNHNY and SVGAGI (reference sequence). This CDR3 spans 16 amino acids. This CDR3 is CASSYSPQVSDYEQYF. CDR3 sequence (DNA): TGTGCCAGCAGTTACTCGCCCCAGGTTTCAGACTACGAGCAGTACTTC.

The chain combines TRBV19 with TRBJ2-7; D remains unclear. V was shortened by 0 bases and J by 0 bases, with 6 bases between the two germline ends. In germline, CDR1 is LNHDA, CDR2 SQIVND (reference sequence). The CDR3 contains 14 residues. The CDR3 protein is CASSIDASSYEQYF. The CDR3 DNA reads as TGTGCCAGTAGTATAGACGCAAGCTCCTACGAGCAGTACTTC.

This chain links TRBV3-1 (or the pseudogene TRBV3-2) with TRBJ1-5; D gene ambiguous. CDR3 length: 13 residues. CDR1 and CDR2 from the germline V gene are LGHDT and YNNKEL (reference sequence). V was clipped by 0 bases and J by 5 bases, with 5 bases between them. The CDR3 is CASSQERDQPQHF. DNA for the CDR3: TGTGCCAGCAGCCAAGAAAGAGATCAGCCCCAGCATTTT.

The genes are TRBV11-1 and TRBJ2-1; TRBD2 matches 13 bases. J gave up 6 bases and V 5 bases, and 7 bases lay outside the gene matches. The CDR3 has 16 residues. The germline V gene has CDR1 SGHAT and CDR2 FQDESV (reference sequence). CDR3 nucleotide sequence: TGTGCCAGCAGCAAACGACTAGCGGGGGGTTTCAATGAGCAGTTCTTC. Encoded protein: CASSKRLAGGFNEQFF.

The chain uses TRBV6-2 or TRBV6-3 and TRBJ1-5; D perhaps matches TRBD1 (6 bases). This CDR3 comprises 14 residues. CDR1 and CDR2 from the germline V gene are MNHEY and SVGEGT. The V and J ends lost 6 bases and 2 bases respectively, with 11 bases between them. CDR3 amino acids: CASSPGVGNQPQHF. CDR3 nucleotides: TGTGCCAGCAGCCCAGGGGTCGGCAATCAGCCCCAGCATTTT.

The genes are TRBV2 and TRBJ1-2; D perhaps matches TRBD1 (5 bases). V was shortened by 2 bases and J by 12 bases, with 22 bases between the two germline ends. The CDR3 loop spans 15 amino acids. Germline CDR1 and CDR2: SNHLY and FYNNEI. The CDR3: CASSERRVAGNGHTF. The DNA of the CDR3 is TGTGCCAGCAGTGAAAGGCGTGTGGCAGGGAACGGCCACACCTTC.

The chain uses TRBV6-4 and TRBJ2-1; 11 positions match TRBD2. After removal of 3 bases from V and 7 bases from J, the junction contained 8 bases not matched to a gene. The germline gives CDR1 MRHNA, CDR2 SNTAGT. The CDR3 sequence is 16 residues long. The CDR3 sequence: CASSEAVAGGQNEQFF. The CDR3 nucleotides are TGTGCCAGCAGTGAAGCGGTAGCGGGGGGGCAAAATGAGCAGTTCTTC.

The chain links TRBV19 to TRBJ1-1; D gene unclear. Per the germline V gene, CDR1 is LNHDA and CDR2 is SQIVND (reference sequence). The CDR3 consists of 12 residues. Trimming stripped 7 bases from V and 2 bases from J, with 8 bases between. The CDR3 coding sequence is TGTGCCAGTAATTTTCCCAACACTGAAGCTTTCTTT. This gives the protein CASNFPNTEAFF.

This CDR3 reads CASSKDFPEECSRKNIQYF. CDR3 nucleotide sequence: TGTGCCAGCAGCAAAGATTTCCCAGAAGAGTGCAGTAGGAAAAACATTCAGTACTTC. V gene TRBV21-1 combines with J gene TRBJ2-4. TRBV21-1 corresponds to a pseudogene. CDR3 size: 19 residues.

The chain uses TRBV19 and TRBJ1-2; tentatively, D is TRBD1 (6 bases). The germline V and J ends were trimmed by 3 bases and 3 bases, with 14 bases remaining between them. Germline assignment: CDR1 LNHDA and CDR2 SQIVND (reference sequence). The CDR3 is made up of 15 amino acids. This chain's CDR3 is CASSISPTGHYGYTF. For the CDR3, the DNA is TGTGCCAGTAGTATTAGCCCAACAGGGCACTATGGCTACACCTTC.

This sequence joins TRBV6-6 and TRBJ1-4; weak D call: TRBD1 (5 bases). V was trimmed by 0 bases and J by 13 bases, leaving 15 bases between them. CDR3 length: 14 residues. Germline assignment: CDR1 MNHNY and CDR2 SVGAGI (reference sequence). The CDR3 sequence: CASSYSSSRVRLFF. CDR3 coding DNA: TGTGCCAGCAGTTACTCATCCAGCAGGGTTAGACTGTTTTTT.

V and J are TRBV2 and TRBJ1-5; the match to TRBD1 covers 8 bases. V was clipped by 4 bases and J by 4 bases; unmatched bases: 6. The CDR3 sequence is 15 residues long. Per the germline V gene, CDR1 is SNHLY and CDR2 is FYNNEI. CDR3 region: CASSVPGQGNQPQHF. The CDR3 bases are TGTGCCAGCAGTGTACCAGGACAGGGAAATCAGCCCCAGCATTTT.